Included here is one TCR beta chain sequence, with context. The protocol was immunoSEQ multiplex PCR, while the TCRdb copy is restricted to in-frame clones and leaves out a portion. In the table there are tens of thousands of clones, over 85% of which are singletons. The sample originates from a study of control samples from healthy donors and cancer patients. The V end lost 2 bases, the J end lost 9 bases, and 17 bases lay between the germline ends. CDR1 is MNHEY, CDR2 SVGEGT, per germline. There are 15 residues in the CDR3. The V call is TRBV6-2 or TRBV6-3, the J call TRBJ1-5, with unresolved D. This TCR derives from a woman in her fifties or sixties with head and neck cancer. Sequenced input: PBMCs. The CDR3 sequence is CASSYPGSQVLPQHF. The CDR3 DNA sequence: TGTGCCAGCAGTTACCCGGGCTCCCAAGTCCTGCCCCAGCATTTT.